These T cell receptor beta chains were read from a single sample in a study of monozygotic twins with inflammatory bowel disease. Using the 5' RACE reads, TCRdb records one entry per CDR3 protein without DNA. The listing contains 350,000 to 550,000 distinct CDR3 sequences. The source material was blood. The receptor source for this set is a human donor with ulcerative colitis or Crohn's disease, or a healthy co-twin of an affected twin (not recorded which). The CDR3 runs from the conserved cysteine through the conserved F or W.

>TRBV18|15|TRBJ2-1
CASSPGYGSYNEQFF
>TRBV12-3/TRBV12-4|15|TRBJ2-2
CASSLGGSMAGELFF
>TRBV5-1|16|TRBJ2-1
CASSLATLHWIDEQFF
>TRBV20-1|15|TRBJ2-5
CSARGLGTSRETQYF
>TRBV5-1|14|TRBJ2-3
CASSEGRRVDTQYF
>TRBV27|15|TRBJ2-3
CASSFGGGLTDTQYF
>TRBV20-1|14|TRBJ1-1
CSARVAGIRTEAFF
>TRBV29-1|14|TRBJ2-5
CSTSDRGRQETQYF
>TRBV19|15|TRBJ2-7
CASSFYSGTVYEQYF
>TRBV3-1|13|TRBJ2-1
CASSLYSGGEQFF
>TRBV18|15|TRBJ2-5
CASSPPLAGQETQYF
>TRBV4-2|15|TRBJ2-7
CASSHTGTTFYDQYF
>TRBV10-3|14|TRBJ2-7
CAISDRQAMGEQYF
>TRBV2|14|TRBJ2-3
CASSEVSGEFGQYF